Sequencing of this T cell receptor (beta chain) was carried out in a study of cytomegalovirus exposure and HLA in healthy donors. A word on this clone: The antigen remains unidentified.

In germline, CDR1 is LNHDA, CDR2 SQIVND (reference sequence). With 2 bases removed from V and 2 bases from J, the gap between germline ends came to 7 bases. CDR3 length: 13 amino acids. TCRdb's copy holds only in-frame clones and misses some; the assay was immunoSEQ multiplex PCR. This repertoire shows roughly 200,000 clones, about 89% found once; its top ten account for approximately 7%. Study-wide points: Rare TCR sequences predominated, though certain public TCRs were found in many donors.

The sample was PBMCs. The chain employs TRBV19 and TRBJ2-7; maybe TRBD1 (6 bases). The TCR sequence derives from a man aged 30-40 years in good health and CMV-seropositive. In DNA form, the CDR3 reads TGTGCCAGTAGTATAAGACAGGCCTACGAGCAGTACTTC. This translates into CASSIRQAYEQYF.